A selection of T cell receptor beta chains follows, all from one sample in a study of CD8 T cells in Susac syndrome. TCRdb itself ran the immunoSEQ multiplex PCR reads through MiXCR, one entry per CDR3 protein. The repertoire includes 120,000 or so distinct CDR3 sequences, 90% to 95% of them detected once, and around 0.2% sits in the top ten. The sample taken for sequencing was CD8+ T cells from PBMCs. The receptor source for this set is a human donor with Susac syndrome. Each CDR3 is given with its conserved first and last residue. A D gene is named only where the DNA matches it firmly. The size field is filled for only some rows; it gives once, few, many or a size class.

clone_size j_call v_call d_call cdr3_aa cdr3_nt
NA TRBJ2-3 TRBV3-1 TRBD2 CASSQELAGDTQYF TGTGCCAGCAGCCAAGAGCTAGCGGGAGATACGCAGTATTTT
NA TRBJ2-1 TRBV20-1 TRBD1 CSARDRDRGDFNEQFF TGCAGTGCTAGAGATCGAGACAGGGGGGATTTCAATGAGCAGTTCTTC
NA TRBJ2-4 TRBV7-9 NA CASRGDSAKNIQYF TGTGCCAGCAGGGGGGACTCGGCCAAAAACATTCAGTACTTC
NA TRBJ1-5 TRBV12-3/TRBV12-4 TRBD1 CASSWTGMPSQPQHF TGTGCCAGCAGTTGGACAGGGATGCCGAGTCAGCCCCAGCATTTT
NA TRBJ1-5 TRBV12-3/TRBV12-4 NA CASSSGNSNQPQHF TGTGCCAGCAGCTCAGGGAATAGCAATCAGCCCCAGCATTTT
NA TRBJ2-5 TRBV30 NA CAWRGGVSTQETQYF TGTGCCTGGAGGGGGGGAGTCAGTACACAAGAGACCCAGTACTTC
NA TRBJ1-6 TRBV25-1 NA CASSRRYNSPLHF TGTGCCAGCAGTCGGCGGTATAATTCACCCCTCCACTTT
NA TRBJ2-5 TRBV14 NA CASSHRGGQTETQYF TGTGCCAGCAGCCACCGGGGCGGACAAACTGAGACCCAGTACTTC
NA TRBJ2-7 TRBV7-9 TRBD1 CASSLWTGRPYFYEQYF TGTGCCAGCAGCTTATGGACAGGGAGGCCCTACTTCTACGAGCAGTACTTC
NA TRBJ2-5 TRBV19 NA CASSPRGSKETQYF TGTGCCAGTAGCCCCCGGGGTAGCAAAGAGACCCAGTACTTC
NA TRBJ2-3 TRBV20-1 NA CSARPYFDGNSGTDTQYF TGCAGTGCTAGACCGTACTTTGATGGGAATTCCGGAACAGATACGCAGTATTTT
NA TRBJ2-7 TRBV6-5 NA CASSYDRRGAYEQYF TGTGCCAGCAGTTACGACCGCCGCGGCGCCTACGAGCAGTACTTC
NA TRBJ2-4 TRBV5-6 NA CASSSGVAKNIQYF TGTGCCAGCAGCTCGGGAGTAGCCAAAAACATTCAGTACTTC
NA TRBJ2-7 TRBV20-1 NA CSARDTKGTLYEQYF TGCAGTGCTAGAGATACCAAGGGGACACTTTACGAGCAGTACTTC
once TRBJ2-1 TRBV20-1 TRBD2 CSGGSGYNEQFF TGCAGTGGGGGTAGCGGGTACAATGAGCAGTTCTTC
NA TRBJ2-1 TRBV27 TRBD2 CASSLFPPTSLSSYNEQFF TGTGCCAGCAGTTTATTTCCCCCGACTAGCCTTAGCTCCTACAATGAGCAGTTCTTC
NA TRBJ2-2 TRBV6-2/TRBV6-3 NA CASSHEPPGELFF TGTGCCAGCAGTCACGAACCCCCCGGGGAGCTGTTTTTT
NA TRBJ1-5 TRBV18 NA CASSPQGMGNQPQHF TGTGCCAGCTCACCACAGGGGATGGGGAATCAGCCCCAGCATTTT
NA TRBJ1-3 TRBV10-3 NA CAISESVGYDSGNTIYF TGTGCCATCAGTGAGTCTGTTGGTTACGACTCTGGAAACACCATATATTTT
NA TRBJ1-2 TRBV30 NA CAWGGTSNGYTF TGTGCCTGGGGTGGGACATCTAATGGCTACACCTTC
NA TRBJ1-5 TRBV24-1 TRBD1 CATSDFRGRVAQPQHF TGTGCCACCAGTGATTTCAGGGGGAGGGTTGCTCAGCCCCAGCATTTT
NA TRBJ2-5 TRBV25-1 NA CASSDISNQYF TGTGCCAGCAGTGACATTAGTAACCAGTACTTC
NA TRBJ2-7 TRBV30 TRBD1 CAWGGQGEYF TGTGCCTGGGGGGGACAGGGCGAGTACTTC
NA TRBJ2-6 TRBV5-1 NA CATTWDGAGANVLTF TGCGCCACCACATGGGACGGAGCTGGGGCCAACGTCCTGACTTTC
NA TRBJ1-2 TRBV5-6 NA CASSVIGGASGYTF TGTGCCAGCAGCGTCATAGGAGGGGCTAGTGGCTACACCTTC
NA TRBJ1-2 TRBV2 NA CASKKTYGYTF TGTGCCAGCAAGAAAACCTATGGCTACACCTTC
NA TRBJ1-6 TRBV4-1 NA CASSQEGDSQYGNSPLHF TGCGCCAGCAGCCAAGAAGGCGACAGCCAGTATGGTAATTCACCCCTCCACTTT
NA TRBJ1-4 TRBV12-3/TRBV12-4 NA CASSYDSGAEKLFF TGTGCCAGCAGTTACGACAGTGGGGCTGAAAAACTGTTTTTT
NA TRBJ2-3 TRBV10-1 NA CASSERHDGTDTQYF TGCGCCAGCAGTGAGCGACACGATGGCACAGATACGCAGTATTTT
NA TRBJ2-1 TRBV13 TRBD1 CASMALGQGSYNEQFF TGTGCCAGCATGGCCCTGGGACAGGGGAGCTACAATGAGCAGTTCTTC
once TRBJ2-1 TRBV5-1 TRBD2 CASSFGLAGVYNEQFF TGCGCCAGCAGCTTTGGCCTAGCGGGAGTTTACAATGAGCAGTTCTTC
NA TRBJ2-1 TRBV7-9 NA CASSPPGASSYNEQFF TGTGCCAGCAGCCCCCCGGGGGCAAGCTCCTACAATGAGCAGTTCTTC
NA TRBJ1-1 TRBV2 NA CARAWRHTEAFF TGTGCCAGAGCATGGAGGCACACTGAAGCTTTCTTT
NA TRBJ2-3 TRBV5-1 TRBD1 CASSFDRTGHTDTQYF TGCGCCAGCAGCTTCGATAGGACAGGACACACAGATACGCAGTATTTT
NA TRBJ1-2 TRBV27 NA CASSLAGPTTNYGYTF TGTGCCAGCAGTTTAGCGGGACCGACGACTAACTATGGCTACACCTTC
NA TRBJ1-5 TRBV19 TRBD1 CASKEGAQPQHF TGTGCCAGTAAGGAGGGGGCTCAGCCCCAGCATTTT
NA TRBJ2-1 TRBV9 NA CASSVDGWSEQFF TGTGCCAGCAGCGTAGACGGATGGAGTGAGCAGTTCTTC